The source of this T cell receptor beta chain is a study of cytomegalovirus exposure and HLA in healthy donors. Regarding this clone: The antigen is not known.

Study observations and caveats: Specificity of a few CMV-associated chains for CMV antigens was verified in vitro. TCR clusters originating in the first cohort tended to co-occur in the 120 validation repertoires, according to a later analysis.

The protocol was immunoSEQ multiplex PCR, while the TCRdb copy is restricted to in-frame clones and leaves out a portion. The sample lists about 360,000 clones, roughly 88% seen once, with roughly 0.83% in the top ten. The source of this sequence is a woman younger than 30 in good health and CMV-seronegative. The sample taken for sequencing was PBMCs.

CDR3 bases: TGTGCCAGCTCGCCCTCAGGGGGGAAGGCTGGAAACACCATATATTTT. Encoded protein: CASSPSGGKAGNTIYF. The chain joins TRBV18 to TRBJ1-3, with TRBD1 identical over 7 bases. Per the germline V gene, CDR1 is KGHSH and CDR2 is LQKENI. J lost 2 bases, V lost 6 bases, and 10 bases had no gene match. CDR3 length equals 16 residues.